Following are 4 T cell receptor beta chains from one sample sequenced in a study of blood T cell repertoires in COVID-19. Assay used: immunoSEQ multiplex PCR; TCRdb lists only in-frame clones, some missing. The table lists roughly 54,000 clones, 80% to 85% of them singletons, with over 2% in the top ten. Sample: peripheral blood. All receptors derive from a man between 50 and 59 years old with acute or convalescent COVID-19.

This clone was detected only once. The chain carries TRBV24-1 and TRBJ1-5; 12 nucleotides line up with TRBD1. Germline V gene data show CDR1 as KGHDR and CDR2 as SFDVKD. Losses at the gene ends were 2 bases for V and 2 bases for J; bases not matched to a gene: 9. The CDR3 totals 19 residues. CDR3: CATSDSQGQGAFGNQPQHF. CDR3 nucleotides: TGTGCCACCAGTGATTCCCAGGGACAGGGGGCTTTTGGCAATCAGCCCCAGCATTTT.

The chain combines TRBV3-1 (or the pseudogene TRBV3-2) with TRBJ1-1; TRBD1 matches at 8 bases. Germline V CDR1 and CDR2: LGHDT, YNNKEL (reference sequence). The CDR3 loop spans 15 amino acids. V shed 2 bases, J shed 4 bases, and the junction held 6 bases outside the gene matches. The DNA for the CDR3 is TGTGCCAGCAGCCAATCGCTTACAGGGGGCACTGAAGCTTTCTTT. Translating it yields CASSQSLTGGTEAFF.

A single count supports this clone. The gene calls are TRBV15 and TRBJ2-7; D gene unclear. V lost 3 bases to trimming and J lost 6 bases, with 15 bases between them. Per the germline V gene, CDR1 is LNHNV and CDR2 is YYDKDF (reference sequence). CDR3 length: 14 residues. CDR3 DNA sequence: TGTGCCACCAGCAGTTTCCGGAGTTTGGGCGAGCAGTACTTC. Translating gives CATSSFRSLGEQYF.

This rearrangement joins TRBV6-5 to TRBJ2-3; D uncertain. The CDR3 has 10 residues. The germline V gene has CDR1 MNHEY and CDR2 SVGAGI. V was shortened by 6 bases and J by 11 bases, with 9 bases between the two germline ends. CDR3 bases: TGTGCCAGCAGAGACTTTTTGCAGTATTTT. Residues: CASRDFLQYF.